The entry that follows covers one T cell receptor (beta chain) sequence. Per the original data handling: For nucleated cells, counts were estimated from reference gene primer amplification. Data came from immunoSEQ multiplex PCR; TCRdb stores just in-frame clones and leaves some out. Clone size and V and J calls were adopted from that table, with D and trimming inferred from the DNA. This sample has about 99,000 clones, with around 92% found just once. This sample is part of a study of blood T cell repertoires in COVID-19. Study information: Acute-phase and convalescent COVID-19 samples originated in the United States, Italy and Spain. Sources were T cells, B-cell-depleted T cells, or PBMCs; the material itself was cDNA or gDNA.

There are 15 residues in the CDR3. Germline CDR1 is SGHAT and CDR2 is FQNNGV. The trim removed 1 base at V and 5 bases at J, leaving 7 bases unmatched. This chain connects TRBV11-2 to TRBJ1-1; 7 bases align to TRBD1. What was sequenced was peripheral blood. This TCR came from a woman in her fifties or sixties with acute or convalescent COVID-19. The CDR3 reads CASSLAPTGRTEAFF. CDR3 sequence (DNA): TGTGCCAGCAGCTTAGCTCCGACAGGGCGGACTGAAGCTTTCTTT. Together with reference TRBV11-2 and TRBJ1-1, the CDR3 gives the full variable domain: EAGVAQSPRYKIIEKRQSVAFWCNPISGHATLYWYQQILGQGPKLLIQFQNNGVVDDSQLPKDRFSAERLKGVDSTLKIQPAKLEDSAVYLCASSLAPTGRTEAFFGQGTRLTVV.